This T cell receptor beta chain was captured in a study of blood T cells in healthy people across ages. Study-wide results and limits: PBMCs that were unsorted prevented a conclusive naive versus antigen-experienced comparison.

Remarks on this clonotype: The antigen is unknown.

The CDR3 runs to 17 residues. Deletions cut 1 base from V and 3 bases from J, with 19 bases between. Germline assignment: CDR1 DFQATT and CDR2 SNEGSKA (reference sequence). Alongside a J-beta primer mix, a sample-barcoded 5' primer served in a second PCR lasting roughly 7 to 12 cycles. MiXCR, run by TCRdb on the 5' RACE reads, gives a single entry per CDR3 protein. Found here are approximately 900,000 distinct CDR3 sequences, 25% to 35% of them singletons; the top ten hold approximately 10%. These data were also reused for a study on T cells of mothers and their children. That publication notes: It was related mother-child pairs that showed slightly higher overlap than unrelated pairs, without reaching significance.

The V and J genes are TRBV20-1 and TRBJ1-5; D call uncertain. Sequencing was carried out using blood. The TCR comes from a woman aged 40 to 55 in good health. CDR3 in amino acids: CSARVTSEGWYNQPQHF. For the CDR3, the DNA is TGCAGTGCTAGAGTCACCTCTGAGGGTTGGTACAATCAGCCCCAGCATTTT.